This TCR beta chain came from a study of cytomegalovirus exposure and HLA in healthy donors (dated by TCRdb to 2016 to 2017). Turning to the overall study: According to an earlier analysis of 587 of the donors, about 190 million T cells yielded some 120 million unique TCR beta sequences and about 300 Gb of sequence data. An early release covering more than 500 HLA-typed donors comprised about 320 gigabases of sequencing data and roughly 86 million unique TCR sequences. Of the 300 to 400 genotyped donors, approximately 82% fell in the genetic ancestry cluster associated with self-reported Caucasian donors. The aim of the study was to test whether cataloging public T cell receptors could identify signatures of past pathogen exposure. The study used immunosequencing to profile the T cell repertoires of 600 to 850 subjects and linked those repertoires to cytomegalovirus serostatus. Along with the roughly 710-subject first cohort, a separate validation cohort of 120 different subjects was used. High-throughput TCR immunosequencing, statistical association of individual TCRs with disease status, and machine learning were combined to predict cytomegalovirus infection status. In a later analysis, previously published TCR beta repertoires from about 670 donors were re-analyzed and high-resolution HLA genotyping was added so that TCR occurrence patterns could be studied. Rather than drawing on any new phenotypic data, the later analysis identified candidate immune exposures from TCR beta sequences and the way those sequences occurred across donors. An earlier analysis of 587 of the donors applied high-throughput TCR beta sequencing to assess whether each TCR beta V gene segment acted as functional or pseudogenic. Alongside the repertoire data, information on donor age, sex, ethnicity and CMV serostatus was compiled. A later genetic analysis used genome-wide SNP genotypes for 398 of the 666 donors, treating that subset as a discovery cohort. Every discovery cohort repertoire had been produced on one sequencing platform. HLA typing covered class I and class II loci at four-digit resolution. Typing coverage differed by locus: A, B, C, DRB1 and DQB1 were typed in roughly 629-640 donors, DQA1 in about 500, DPA1 in 600 to 610, and DPB1 in just under 490. Four to six DR-DQ haplotypes were handled as single units for association and clustering, since linkage in the cohort was strong. Across roughly 420 genotyped donors of the cohort, an average of about 200,000 unique TCR beta nucleotide sequences per donor were sequenced, and approximately 17% of those sequences were non-productive.

In total, about 650 healthy bone marrow donors made up the cohort. Cohort members were all nominally healthy when sampled, although unrecorded immune exposures were likely present. CMV serostatus was recorded as positive for roughly 300 and negative for about 50% of the roughly 670 cohort members, whereas no CMV serostatus was recorded for the donor in question. A peripheral blood sample was collected from each donor, and TCR beta sequencing was performed on peripheral blood mononuclear cells. The Qiagen DNeasy Blood Extraction Kit was used to extract genomic DNA from the blood cell samples. The CDR3 starts with the cysteine, ends with the phenylalanine, and has 14 residues. The sequence is cut down to CDR3 DNA, 42 bases in frame from base 1. CDR1 and CDR2 were assigned from the germline V gene as SNHLY and FYNNEI. Unmatched junction bases come to 6, with V trimmed by 2 bases and J by 6 bases. The full study reports these points: In an earlier analysis of 587 of the donors, most TCR beta V segments appeared in productive rearrangements about 87% or about 30% of the time, broadly matching IMGT annotations. Roughly uniform sequencing depth across donors was assumed in presence/absence analyses, although this assumption may not hold. Immune exposure information for the cohort was limited to CMV serostatus. According to the authors, the approach could potentially be generalized to other disease states and immunological phenotypes. According to a later analysis, most CMV-associated TCR beta chains appeared to be HLA-restricted, and the HLA associations seemed to be driven largely by CMV exposure. The classifier was reported to diagnose cytomegalovirus status with high specificity and sensitivity in both the original cohort and the validation cohort. This cohort had only TCR beta chains sequenced, and the lack of alpha or paired-chain data limited which features could be detected. An association between a missense DCLRE1C variant and V-gene and J-gene trimming of TCR beta chains was found in a later genetic analysis and replicated in an independent cohort. HLA typing was unavailable for some donors at each locus, so association tests used only the typed subset. Approximately 18 rarely observed V segments, including chromosome 9 orphons, were excluded from the earlier analysis of about 600 of the donors because counts were too low. In a later analysis, the rate of TCR association differed among HLA loci, with DRB1 alleles having the most associated TCRs and HLA-C alleles having the fewest. According to a later analysis, parvovirus B19, influenza, CMV and Epstein-Barr virus appeared linked to several top co-occurrence clusters. The study listed 150 to 200 TCR beta chains as associated with cytomegalovirus. Linkage disequilibrium might explain the correlated functional status among segregating V segments, but an unknown experimental factor could not be excluded. Strong co-occurrence of HLA alleles, especially DR and DQ, made assigning TCR associations to individual alleles difficult. In vitro tests confirmed that three of the cytomegalovirus-associated TCR beta chains recognize cytomegalovirus antigens. A further reported finding was that TCR beta sequences accurately predicted the HLA-A and HLA-B alleles for most subjects in the first cohort. While some public TCRs were present in many individuals, most TCR sequences turned up only very rarely across donors. A later analysis associated 15,000 or so TCR beta sequences with specific HLA alleles at a false discovery rate of 0.05. Some IMGT-functional V segments, including TRBV6-2 and TRBV6-3, could not be told apart with the 87-base-pair reads, so those segments were excluded. In a later analysis, HLA-associated TCR beta chains were found to be more clonally expanded and to have lower generation probabilities than equally common non-associated chains. Compared with the 666-donor mean, donors in an Asian-associated ancestry cluster had fewer N-insertions in productive TCRs, according to a later genetic analysis. A group of highly shared sequence variants was considered likely to be a technical artifact of the sequencing pipeline.

Libraries were built with the immunoSEQ multiplex PCR assay. A mixture of 60 forward primers for TCR Vbeta segments and 13 reverse primers for TCR Jbeta segments was used in the multiplex PCR. The CDR3 region of rearranged TCR beta genes was amplified from genomic DNA by a multiplex PCR assay. The amplified TCR beta libraries were sequenced on the Illumina HiSeq System as 87-base-pair reads. The original pipeline was this. Across the 700 or so repertoires, a later analysis counted roughly 77 million unique TCR beta chains, roughly 11 million of which were shared by at least two donors. Raw reads were error-corrected and collapsed into unique sequences with a nearest-neighbor algorithm that merged closely related sequences to remove PCR and sequencing errors. To assign V, D and J gene segments, CDR3 sequences were aligned to IMGT reference sequences. For a sequence to be retained, at least a six-nucleotide match to both a V gene segment and a J gene segment was required. Rearrangements were called productive when the CDR3 lacked stop codons and stayed in frame with V and J; all others were non-productive. Following IMGT convention, CDR3 was defined as the stretch from the second conserved V-encoded cysteine to the conserved J-encoded phenylalanine. The earlier analysis of about 500 of the donors excluded sequences that lacked an unambiguous match to a single V gene segment. An earlier analysis of a few hundred of the donors classified V segments as functional when productive rearrangements were above 56.7% and as segregating when the standard deviation between donors was above 5%. A statistical classification framework was developed to diagnose cytomegalovirus status using the catalog of TCR beta chain sequences. A later analysis assigned V and J genes by comparing TCR nucleotide sequences with IMGT/GENE-DB human TR gene sequences. Using the TCRdist pipeline, a later analysis assigned CDR3 sequences along with most-parsimonious VDJ recombination scenarios. In a later analysis, each TCR beta chain was defined by its CDR3 amino acid sequence together with its V-gene family, and reads without a unique V-gene family were excluded. To address suspected cross-contamination and a sequencing artifact, a later analysis removed 550 to 750 highly shared, low-generation-probability nucleotide sequences. A later analysis calculated a clonal expansion index for each public chain from normalized within-repertoire ranks of inferred template counts. A later analysis computed generation probabilities with a VDJ recombination model fitted to out-of-frame rearrangements, and checked the results against IGoR. In a later analysis, TCR-TCR, TCR-HLA and TCR-CMV co-occurrence was scored with hypergeometric tests, and a repertoire-size bias correction was applied to TCR pairs. A later analysis estimated false discovery rates by permuting HLA or CMV assignments 20 times. A later analysis grouped co-occurring TCRs with DBSCAN, adding TCRdist sequence similarity when clustering within HLA-allele-positive subsets. Repertoires with fewer than 30,000 or more than 120,000 public chains, plus five repertoires with anomalous nucleotide sharing, were excluded from co-occurrence clustering. Not all clones reach the TCRdb copy of this immuneACCESS table, which keeps in-frame sequences only. Checked studies attribute under half of the gap to unresolved V genes and leave the rest unexplained. D and trimming were read from the DNA, whereas the V and J calls and clone size are those reported in that table. The sample table contains 80,000 to 95,000 clones; only one count was recorded for roughly 60% of them. The ten largest clones represent 2% to 2.5% of the sample.

Concerning this clone: Its antigen is currently not known. Base quality data are lacking; no much larger clone is found one base away.

This chain joins TRBV2 to TRBJ1-1; TRBD1 matches 7 bases in the middle. The specimen was PBMCs. This TCR came from a human donor in good health. The CDR3 region has the sequence CASSEHRGLSEAFF. In nucleotides, the sequence is TGTGCCAGCAGTGAACACAGGGGTTTGTCTGAAGCTTTCTTT.